A single sample is the source of the 24 T cell receptor beta chains below, sequenced in a study of blood T cell repertoires in COVID-19. Sequenced by immunoSEQ multiplex PCR; TCRdb stores in-frame clones only, minus some. The table includes some 180,000 clones, approximately 80% detected once. Sequenced material: peripheral blood. These receptors were collected from an elderly woman with COVID-19, enrolled during active disease.

The rearrangement joins TRBV5-1 to TRBJ2-7, with 8 positions matching TRBD2. Germline V gives CDR1 SGHRS, CDR2 YFSETQ. This CDR3 is built from 14 residues. J was trimmed by 0 bases and V by 7 bases; bases with no gene match: 6. The CDR3 sequence: CASRPSGSSYEQYF. As DNA, the CDR3 is TGCGCCAGCCGACCCAGCGGGAGCTCCTACGAGCAGTACTTC.

The genes are TRBV15 and TRBJ2-2, with D possibly matching TRBD1 (5 bases). This CDR3 region has 13 residues. The germline V and J ends were trimmed by 8 bases and 1 base, with 8 bases remaining between them. CDR1 and CDR2 (germline): LNHNV, YYDKDF (reference sequence). The CDR3 is CATLDRNTGELFF. Written as DNA, the CDR3 is TGTGCCACCCTTGACAGGAACACCGGGGAGCTGTTTTTT.

This clone rates as medium-sized. The chain joins TRBV7-9 to TRBJ2-1; 9 bases are shared with TRBD2. The V gene's germline CDR1 is SEHNR and CDR2 FQNEAQ (reference sequence). V dropped 5 bases and J dropped 0; count of bases not matched to a gene: 8. This CDR3 has 17 amino acids. CDR3 protein: CASSHALAGFSYNEQFF. The CDR3 DNA follows: TGTGCCAGCAGCCACGCACTAGCGGGTTTCTCCTACAATGAGCAGTTCTTC.

Notes on this clone: At the DNA level, this CDR3 is encoded by other sequences in the same sample as well. This chain connects TRBV2 to TRBJ1-1, with D uncertain. The germline V gene encodes CDR1 SNHLY and CDR2 FYNNEI. The CDR3 sequence is 13 residues long. V was pared by 3 bases and J by 1 base, with 6 bases between. DNA for the CDR3: TGTGCCAGCAGTGACAGGCCGAACACTGAAGCTTTCTTT. As protein: CASSDRPNTEAFF.

Here the CDR3 DNA reads TGCGCCAGCAGCCAAGATGACAGGGGAGGATCACCCCTCCACTTT. This codes for CASSQDDRGGSPLHF. This chain uses TRBV4-1 with TRBJ1-6, with 8 bases that match TRBD1. The J segment lost 10 bases and the V segment lost 0 bases, leaving 5 bases of the junction unmatched. Germline V lookup: CDR1 MGHRA, CDR2 YSYEKL. The length of the CDR3 is 15 residues.

This sequence joins TRBV15 and TRBJ1-1; D remains unclear. This CDR3 comprises 15 residues. Trimming took off 3 bases at V and 0 bases at J, with 11 bases between the two ends. Germline V gene lookup returns CDR1 LNHNV and CDR2 YYDKDF (reference sequence). The CDR3 DNA is TGTGCCACCAGCAGGGGAGTAGGTTTGAACACTGAAGCTTTCTTT. It is translated as CATSRGVGLNTEAFF.

This chain links TRBV18 with TRBJ1-1; 8 positions match TRBD1. V lost 0 bases, J lost 0 bases, and 9 bases stayed unmatched. Germline V gene data show CDR1 as KGHSH and CDR2 as LQKENI. The length of the CDR3 is 18 residues. The CDR3 spells CASSPPGQGGLMNTEAFF. The CDR3, as DNA: TGTGCCAGCTCACCACCCGGACAGGGAGGCCTCATGAACACTGAAGCTTTCTTT.

The chain carries TRBV5-1 and TRBJ1-6; TRBD1 matches at 8 bases. The germline V gene has CDR1 SGHRS and CDR2 YFSETQ. J was trimmed by 8 bases and V by 2 bases; bases with no gene match: 6. This CDR3 contains 15 residues. The CDR3 here is CASSFTGGGDSPLHF. The CDR3 DNA follows: TGCGCCAGCAGCTTTACAGGGGGGGGCGATTCACCCCTCCACTTT.

The rearrangement uses TRBV7-8 and TRBJ2-7; 10 bases are shared with TRBD1. This CDR3 is built from 14 residues. Germline assignment: CDR1 SGHVS and CDR2 FQNEAQ. Losses at the gene ends were 8 bases for V and 5 bases for J; bases not matched to a gene: 9. The CDR3 region has the DNA TGTGCCAGCGGAAAAGGACAGGGGGGCCACGAGCAGTACTTC. This translates into CASGKGQGGHEQYF.

This clone was observed a single time. V is TRBV2 and J is TRBJ1-3; D possibly corresponds to TRBD1 (6 bases). Trimming pared 6 bases from V and 0 bases from J, leaving 6 bases between. Germline V gene lookup returns CDR1 SNHLY and CDR2 FYNNEI. The CDR3 has 13 amino acids. The CDR3 DNA reads TGTGCCAGCAGCAGGGGCTCTGGAAACACCATATATTTT. Translated, it gives CASSRGSGNTIYF.

This chain connects TRBV10-3 to TRBJ2-7; 7 nucleotides line up with TRBD1. CDR3 length: 15 amino acids. The ends lost 6 bases at V and 1 base at J; junction bases unmatched: 9. CDR1 is ENHRY, CDR2 SYGVKD, per germline. This CDR3 reads CAISRGQFDSYEQYF. Here the CDR3 DNA reads TGTGCCATCAGCCGGGGACAGTTCGATTCCTACGAGCAGTACTTC.

The chain combines TRBV29-1 with TRBJ1-2; D may be TRBD1 (5 bases). CDR1 and CDR2 from the germline V gene are SQVTM and ANQGSEA. Trimming pared 7 bases from V and 1 base from J, leaving 16 bases between. This CDR3 is 14 amino acids long. Written as DNA, the CDR3 is TGCAGCGCCCAGGACGCGGGGCGTAACTATGGCTACACCTTC. It encodes CSAQDAGRNYGYTF.

In this sample, this clone turned up once. The chain links TRBV6-5 to TRBJ2-5; unclear D gene. Germline V gene data show CDR1 as MNHEY and CDR2 as SVGAGI. V lost 6 bases, J lost 2 bases, and 4 bases lay in between. The CDR3 consists of 11 residues. The CDR3 DNA sequence: TGTGCCAGCAGCCCACAAGAGACCCAGTACTTC. It yields the protein CASSPQETQYF.

The chain is built from TRBV7-2 and TRBJ2-2; 10 nucleotides line up with TRBD1. V was pared by 5 bases and J by 4 bases, with 4 bases of the junction left unmatched. CDR1 and CDR2 (germline): SGHTA, FQGNSA. This CDR3 region has 15 residues. In DNA, the CDR3 is TGTGCCAGCAGCACGACAGGGGGCTTCACCGGGGAGCTGTTTTTT. It yields the protein CASSTTGGFTGELFF.

V and J are TRBV29-1 and TRBJ2-1; a possible D gene is TRBD2 (7 bases). CDR3 length: 13 amino acids. Germline lookup yields CDR1 SQVTM and CDR2 ANQGSEA. Trimming removed 1 base at V and 9 bases at J, with 13 bases between. CDR3 nucleotide sequence: TGCAGCGTTGAAGTGGGGGCGGGAGTTGAGCAGTTCTTC. It codes for CSVEVGAGVEQFF.

This clone was recorded once. V usage is TRBV3-1 (or the pseudogene TRBV3-2) and J usage is TRBJ1-1, with D possibly being TRBD1 (6 bases). Germline V gives CDR1 LGHDT, CDR2 YNNKEL (reference sequence). CDR3 length: 15 residues. The germline V and J ends were trimmed by 7 bases and 0 bases, with 15 bases remaining between them. The CDR3 spells CASTLGGALNTEAFF. The CDR3 DNA reads as TGTGCCAGCACCCTAGGGGGAGCATTGAACACTGAAGCTTTCTTT.

V and J are TRBV7-2 and TRBJ2-1; D ambiguous. The CDR3 runs 16 residues. Germline V gene sequence: CDR1 SGHTA, CDR2 FQGNSA. V lost 3 bases and J lost 5, with 17 bases in between. CDR3 sequence: CASSFAVVRPDNEQFF. Here the CDR3 DNA reads TGTGCCAGCAGCTTCGCGGTTGTTCGGCCCGACAATGAGCAGTTCTTC.

This chain connects TRBV7-8 to TRBJ2-1; 7 bases match TRBD2. The length of the CDR3 is 16 residues. CDR1 and CDR2 (germline): SGHVS, FQNEAQ. Losses at the gene ends were 6 bases for V and 5 bases for J; bases not matched to a gene: 13. The CDR3 spells CASRRSGVGHNNEQFF. The CDR3 DNA sequence: TGTGCCAGCAGGAGGAGCGGGGTTGGACATAACAATGAGCAGTTCTTC.

The rearrangement links TRBV6-5 to TRBJ1-2, with D perhaps matching TRBD1 (6 bases). With 7 bases removed from V and 7 bases from J, the gap between germline ends came to 16 bases. CDR3 length: 13 residues. CDR1 and CDR2 (germline): MNHEY, SVGAGI. As DNA, the CDR3 is TGTGCCAGCAAAACGACAGGTCTCGGTGGCTACACCTTC. This codes for CASKTTGLGGYTF.

CDR3 protein: CASSLTSLNEQFF. In DNA form, the CDR3 reads TGTGCCAGCAGTCTGACTAGCCTAAATGAGCAGTTCTTC. This chain links TRBV27 with TRBJ2-1, with 7 bases matching TRBD2. CDR1 is MNHEY and CDR2 is SMNVEV in the germline V gene (reference sequence). The V segment lost 5 bases and the J segment 7 bases; nucleotides outside the gene matches: 5. The CDR3 is 13 amino acids.

This chain links TRBV7-2 with TRBJ1-1; D perhaps matches TRBD1 (6 bases). Germline CDR1 is SGHTA and CDR2 is FQGNSA. There are 17 residues in the CDR3. V was shortened by 5 bases and J by 5 bases, with 24 bases between the two germline ends. The CDR3 DNA sequence: TGTGCCAGCAGCCAGCGGGGGGCCAGCTCCCTCGGGACTGAAGCTTTCTTT. Protein: CASSQRGASSLGTEAFF.

The V and J genes are TRBV7-6 and TRBJ2-3; no definite D call. This CDR3 comprises 16 residues. The V end was cut by 1 base, the J end by 7 bases, with 18 bases between. Germline CDR1 is SGHVS and CDR2 is FNYEAQ. The CDR3 DNA reads as TGTGCCAGCAGCTTAGATAAGCCAATAGTCAGGCATACGCAGTATTTT. It codes for CASSLDKPIVRHTQYF.

This clone appeared once. This chain uses TRBV6-6 with TRBJ1-6; 7 nucleotides line up with TRBD1. V shed 7 bases and J 3 bases; nucleotides not matched to a gene: 6. CDR3 length: 15 residues. Germline CDR1 and CDR2: MNHNY and SVGAGI (reference sequence). The CDR3 reads CASTLTGNYNSPLHF. CDR3 in DNA: TGTGCCAGCACCCTGACAGGGAACTATAATTCACCCCTCCACTTT.

This chain uses TRBV28 with TRBJ1-3; possible D gene TRBD1, 6 bases. V shed 2 bases and J shed 11 bases, with 19 bases lying between them. This CDR3 has 15 residues. The germline CDR1 and CDR2 sequences are MDHEN and SYDVKM. The CDR3 is CASSLIDSDSGPIYF. CDR3 sequence (DNA): TGTGCCAGCAGTTTAATCGACTCGGACAGTGGGCCCATATATTTT.